One sample yielded the 9 T cell receptor beta chains listed below, sequenced in a study of regulatory T cells in long-lasting Graves disease. Sample time point: persistent/refractory GD, antithyroid drugs over 5 years with positive TRAb. Researchers made the TCR library from RNA that was extracted from PBMCs. TCR beta libraries were built with iRepertoire HTBI primers and Arm-PCR of CDR3 regions. TCRdb fed the multiplex PCR reads into MiXCR, producing one record per CDR3 protein. The sample lists about 430,000 distinct CDR3 sequences, roughly 23% occurring once. Sequencing used peripheral blood mononuclear cells (PBMCs), obtained when the disease was refractory, from a patient treated with antithyroid drugs. The receptor set was obtained from a female donor with Graves disease.

At least ten counts were recorded for this clonotype. V usage is TRBV28 and J usage is TRBJ1-6; D call uncertain. This CDR3 has 16 residues. Germline CDR1 MDHEN, CDR2 SYDVKM. The V gene lost 6 bases and the J gene lost 0 bases, with 12 bases spanning the gap. CDR3 amino acids: CASRPSRSSYNSPLHF. CDR3 coding DNA: TGTGCCAGCAGACCGTCCCGGAGCTCCTATAATTCACCCCTCCACTTT.

V and J are TRBV20-1 and TRBJ2-2; TRBD2 is a possible D gene (6 bases). The ends were cut back, 3 bases at V and 5 bases at J, with 16 bases in the middle. CDR3 length: 15 residues. Germline V gene data show CDR1 as DFQATT and CDR2 as SNEGSKA (reference sequence). The CDR3 DNA reads as TGCAGTGCTAGTTTCGGGGGAGTTCTGACCGGGGAGCTGTTTTTT. This codes for CSASFGGVLTGELFF.

Written as DNA, the CDR3 is TGTGCCTGGGACAGACTAGCGGGAGGTGTGGATGAGCAGTTCTTC. Translated: CAWDRLAGGVDEQFF. The rearrangement joins TRBV30 to TRBJ2-1; 13 positions agree with TRBD2. The trim removed 5 bases at V and 8 bases at J, leaving 9 bases unmatched. This CDR3 has 15 amino acids. Germline loops: CDR1 GTSNPN, CDR2 SVGIG (reference sequence).

The rearrangement uses TRBV29-1 and TRBJ2-3, with D maybe TRBD1 (6 bases). The V gene lost 7 bases and the J gene lost 5 bases, with 16 bases spanning the gap. This CDR3 comprises 13 residues. Per germline, CDR1 SQVTM and CDR2 ANQGSEA. This CDR3 is CSARTAREDTQYF. In DNA, the CDR3 is TGCAGCGCCCGGACAGCGCGCGAAGATACGCAGTATTTT.

The chain employs TRBV11-3 and TRBJ2-1; D remains ambiguous. Trimming cost V 5 bases and J 5 bases, with 13 bases left between them. Per the germline V gene, CDR1 is SGHNT and CDR2 is YENEEA. There are 14 residues in the CDR3. The CDR3 sequence: CASSMTIDNNEQFF. The CDR3 bases are TGTGCCAGCAGCATGACCATAGACAACAATGAGCAGTTCTTC.

The chain carries TRBV20-1 and TRBJ2-7, with D perhaps TRBD1 (5 bases). This CDR3 is 11 amino acids long. Trimming left V 6 bases short and J 3 bases short, with 9 bases between. Germline CDR1 and CDR2: DFQATT and SNEGSKA (reference sequence). DNA of the CDR3: TGCAGTGCCAGGGAATTCTACGAGCAGTACTTC. Encoded protein: CSAREFYEQYF.

The chain couples TRBV20-1 to TRBJ2-2; D could derive from TRBD1 or TRBD2 (5 bases each). V shed 3 bases and J shed 3 bases, with 14 bases lying between them. There are 15 residues in the CDR3. Germline V gene data show CDR1 as DFQATT and CDR2 as SNEGSKA (reference sequence). The CDR3 sequence is CSARGPHTDTGELFF. As DNA, the CDR3 is TGCAGTGCTAGGGGACCGCATACTGACACCGGGGAGCTGTTTTTT.

The table lists this clonotype with many counts. This chain uses TRBV2 with TRBJ2-5; TRBD1 agrees at 7 bases. Trimming cost V 7 bases and J 2 bases; bases outside gene matches: 7. Germline loops: CDR1 SNHLY, CDR2 FYNNEI. This CDR3 contains 14 residues. In nucleotides, the CDR3 is TGTGCCAGCAATCGACAGGGTGTACAAGAGACCCAGTACTTC. The encoded protein is CASNRQGVQETQYF.

The chain uses TRBV6-1 and TRBJ2-3; TRBD2 matches 10 bases. The CDR3 consists of 18 residues. Germline V CDR1 and CDR2: MNHNS, SASEGT. V was clipped by 7 bases and J by 1 base; unmatched bases: 14. CDR3 bases: TGTGCCAGCACCGACACGCTGAGAGGACTAGCGGGCACAGATACGCAGTATTTT. It is translated as CASTDTLRGLAGTDTQYF.